This note documents a single T cell receptor beta chain sequence. Healthy individuals who donated bone marrow served as the donors. V gave up 3 bases and J gave up 3 bases, with 6 bases separating them. Germline V gene data show CDR1 as SGHTA and CDR2 as FQGNSA. CDR3 length: 13 residues. The data originate from a study of cytomegalovirus exposure and HLA in healthy donors. PCR amplification relied on 60 Vbeta primers (plus 13 Jbeta primers). Assay used: immunoSEQ multiplex PCR; TCRdb lists only in-frame clones, some missing. The data show tens of thousands of clones, around 77% seen once. What was sequenced was PBMCs. The V gene is TRBV7-2, the J gene TRBJ1-5; D remains unclear. This sequence was found in a man aged 25-45 years in good health and CMV-seronegative. The CDR3 region has the DNA TGTGCCAGCAGCTTGGCAGACAATCAGCCCCAGCATTTT. This translates into CASSLADNQPQHF.